This T cell receptor beta chain was found in a study of blood T cell repertoires in COVID-19. On the study more broadly: Spain, Italy and the United States supplied samples that represented acute and convalescent COVID-19.

The protocol was immunoSEQ multiplex PCR, while the TCRdb copy is restricted to in-frame clones and leaves out a portion. The sample includes around 200,000 clones, approximately 90% of them seen just once. V was shortened by 4 bases and J by 4 bases, with 14 bases between the two germline ends. CDR3 length: 15 amino acids. From germline, CDR1 is LGHDT and CDR2 YNNKEL (reference sequence). This chain links TRBV3-1 (or the pseudogene TRBV3-2) with TRBJ2-1, with D possibly matching TRBD2 (6 bases). The receptor was isolated from a man between 18 and 35 years old with acute COVID-19. Specimen: PBMCs or T cells enriched from blood (not recorded which). The CDR3 sequence: CASSLLGSSYNEQFF. CDR3 bases: TGTGCCAGCAGCCTTCTCGGGAGTTCGTACAATGAGCAGTTCTTC.